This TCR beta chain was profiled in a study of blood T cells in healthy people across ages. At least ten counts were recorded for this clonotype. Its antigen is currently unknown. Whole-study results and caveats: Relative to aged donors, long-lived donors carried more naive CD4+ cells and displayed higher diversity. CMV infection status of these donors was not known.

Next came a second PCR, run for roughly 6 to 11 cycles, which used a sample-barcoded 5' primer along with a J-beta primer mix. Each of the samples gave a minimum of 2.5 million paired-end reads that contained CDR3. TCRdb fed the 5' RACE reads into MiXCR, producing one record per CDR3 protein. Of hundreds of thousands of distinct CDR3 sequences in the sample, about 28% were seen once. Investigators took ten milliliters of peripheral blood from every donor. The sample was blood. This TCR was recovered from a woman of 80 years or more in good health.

This CDR3 is CASIQGLSGTHTTNEQFF. The CDR3 nucleotides are TGTGCCAGCATTCAGGGCTTGTCCGGGACTCACACCACCAATGAGCAGTTCTTC. The J gene is TRBJ2-1, the V gene TRBV3-1; D possibly corresponds to TRBD2 (6 bases). This CDR3 spans 18 amino acids. Germline lookup yields CDR1 LGHDT and CDR2 YNNKEL (reference sequence). Trimming cost V 7 bases and J 6 bases, with 28 bases left between them.